The 7 T cell receptor beta chains presented below share a single source sample, sequenced in a study of regulatory T cells in long-lasting Graves disease. With iRepertoire HTBI primers and Arm-PCR of CDR3 regions, TCR beta libraries were built. TCRdb used MiXCR to reprocess the multiplex PCR reads, holding one entry per CDR3 protein. The repertoire holds about 620,000 distinct CDR3 sequences, with about 15% as singletons. This sample's time point: newly diagnosed GD, antithyroid drugs for less than 3 months. Isolated PBMC RNA provided the starting material for the TCR library. This sample was also put to use in a study of T cells in Graves' hyperthyroidism and ophthalmopathy.

Material: peripheral blood mononuclear cells (PBMCs), obtained at new diagnosis, from a patient treated with antithyroid drugs. The receptors stem from a woman aged 25-40 years with Graves disease.

Regarding this clonotype: It may be a read error: a sequence one base away is much more abundant. V and J are TRBV7-2 and TRBJ1-1, with no clear D. The CDR3 totals 12 residues. Germline-derived CDR1 and CDR2 are SGHTA and FQGNSA. The V and J ends lost 4 bases and 6 bases respectively, with 9 bases between them. The CDR3 here is CTSSSVGAEAFF. CDR3 nucleotide sequence: TGTACCAGCAGCTCAGTGGGCGCTGAAGCTTTCTTT.

The chain combines TRBV19 with TRBJ2-1; possibly TRBD1 for D (5 bases). CDR3 length equals 16 residues. Deletions cut 6 bases from V and 4 bases from J, with 19 bases between. Germline V CDR1 and CDR2: LNHDA, SQIVND (reference sequence). The CDR3 DNA reads as TGTGCCAGTAGCCGGGCAGGGAATACTAATTACAATGAGCAGTTCTTC. Translating it yields CASSRAGNTNYNEQFF.

V usage is TRBV20-1 and J usage is TRBJ1-5; D is possibly TRBD1 (6 bases). Germline CDR1 is DFQATT and CDR2 is SNEGSKA (reference sequence). V gave up 7 bases and J gave up 5 bases, with 18 bases separating them. The CDR3 consists of 14 residues. The CDR3 DNA reads TGCAGTGTCGCTACAGGGAGAAGTGATCAGCCCCAGCATTTT. Its protein product is CSVATGRSDQPQHF.

The chain carries TRBV18 and TRBJ2-1; a weak D match, TRBD2 (5 bases). Trimming removed 3 bases at V and 12 bases at J, with 18 bases between. The CDR3 runs to 14 residues. Germline assignment: CDR1 KGHSH and CDR2 LQKENI. The CDR3 reads CASSPSALGERQFF. The CDR3 coding sequence is TGTGCCAGCTCACCGTCGGCCCTCGGGGAGAGGCAGTTCTTC. Based on the CDR3 plus reference TRBV18 and TRBJ2-1, the full variable domain is NAGVMQNPRHLVRRRGQEARLRCSPMKGHSHVYWYRQLPEEGLKFMVYLQKENIIDESGMPKERFSAEFPKEGPSILRIQQVVRGDSAAYFCASSPSALGERQFFGPGTRLTVL.

V is TRBV6-4 and J is TRBJ1-6, with TRBD1 matching 9 bases. This CDR3 is built from 15 residues. CDR1 MRHNA and CDR2 SNTAGT come from the germline V gene. Germline trimming cut 3 bases from V and 5 bases from J; bases unmatched to any gene: 2. The CDR3 DNA is TGTGCCAGCAGTGAAGGGACAGGGAATAATTCACCCCTCCACTTT. Its translation: CASSEGTGNNSPLHF.

This clonotype was seen a few times. V usage is TRBV6-2 or TRBV6-3 and J usage is TRBJ2-3; tentative D call: TRBD2 (5 bases). Germline-derived CDR1 and CDR2 are MNHEY and SVGEGT. The CDR3 loop spans 15 amino acids. Between the trimmed V and J ends, which lost 6 bases and 6 bases, there was a span of 19 bases. The DNA for the CDR3 is TGTGCCAGCAGAACAACCGGGATCGGCTGGGATACGCAGTATTTT. This gives the protein CASRTTGIGWDTQYF.

The V call is TRBV29-1, the J call TRBJ2-5; D is ambiguous. Germline CDR1 is SQVTM and CDR2 is ANQGSEA. The germline V and J ends were trimmed by 6 bases and 5 bases, with 16 bases remaining between them. The CDR3 is 13 residues long. The CDR3 spells CSVSTLLGETQYF. The DNA of the CDR3 is TGCAGCGTCTCGACACTCCTGGGGGAGACCCAGTACTTC.